The 16 T cell receptor beta chains in this list originate from one sample, sequenced in a study of T cells in Graves' hyperthyroidism and ophthalmopathy. Amplification yielded TCR beta CDR3 regions, with RNA transcripts as the source. The TCR CDR3 first-round RT-PCR relied on the HTBI primer set. Via MiXCR, TCRdb re-called the multiplex PCR reads, giving one row per CDR3 protein. The sample includes a few hundred thousand distinct CDR3 sequences, 14% of them seen just once. Material for sequencing was blood. The receptors stem from a woman in her 40s with Graves' hyperthyroidism.

In its sample, this clonotype was seen many times. This clone may be a read error of a much larger clone one base away. The gene calls are TRBV12-3 or TRBV12-4 and TRBJ2-1; a possible D gene is TRBD2 (6 bases). The CDR3 length is 13 residues. V was cut by 7 bases and J by 0 bases, with 7 bases left in between. The CDR3 loop is CASIGSSYNEQFF. The CDR3 DNA follows: TGTGCCAGCATCGGGAGCTCCTACAATGAGCAGTTCTTC.

This clonotype was counted ten times or more. The rearrangement uses TRBV7-9 and TRBJ2-3; perhaps TRBD1 as D (5 bases). CDR1 SEHNR and CDR2 FQNEAQ come from the germline V gene (reference sequence). V lost 5 bases, J lost 6 bases, and 15 bases lay in between. This CDR3 has 14 amino acids. Here the CDR3 reads CASSRQAGSDTQYF. Here the CDR3 DNA reads TGTGCCAGCAGCCGCCAGGCAGGGTCCGATACGCAGTATTTT.

This rearrangement joins TRBV19 to TRBJ1-6; no reliable D call. Looked up from germline, CDR1 is LNHDA and CDR2 is SQIVND (reference sequence). V lost 5 bases, J lost 2 bases, and 7 bases lay in between. The CDR3 runs to 14 residues. CDR3 bases: TGTGCCAGTAGTGGGCCAGCCTATAATTCACCCCTCCACTTT. It translates to CASSGPAYNSPLHF.

This clonotype appeared a few times. CDR3 DNA: TGTGCCAGCAGTTCCCTTAGACAGGGGGCGGGCTACGAGCAGTACTTC. It yields the protein CASSSLRQGAGYEQYF. The chain has TRBV28 and TRBJ2-7; 10 nucleotides align to TRBD1. V lost 4 bases and J lost 3; bases outside the gene matches: 9. The CDR3 covers 16 residues. Looked up from germline, CDR1 is MDHEN and CDR2 is SYDVKM.

The table lists this clonotype with a count of one. A much larger clonotype is one base distant, so this may be a read error. The chain has TRBV20-1 and TRBJ2-6; 10 bases match TRBD1. The trim removed 5 bases at V and 4 bases at J, leaving 14 bases unmatched. The germline V gene encodes CDR1 DFQATT and CDR2 SNEGSKA (reference sequence). The CDR3 extends over 18 amino acids. The CDR3 loop is CSADPGTGDPRGANVLTF. As DNA, the CDR3 is TGCAGTGCTGACCCCGGGACAGGGGACCCGCGGGGGGCCAACGTCCTGACTTTC.

This clonotype was seen more than once but under ten times. The chain employs TRBV7-9 and TRBJ2-5, with D unresolved. V shed 0 bases and J shed 4 bases, with 9 bases lying between them. This CDR3 is 14 amino acids long. The germline gives CDR1 SEHNR, CDR2 FQNEAQ (reference sequence). Written as DNA, the CDR3 is TGTGCCAGCAGCTTAGCGTCTTTGGGAGAGACCCAGTACTTC. It specifies CASSLASLGETQYF. The full variable domain, with the rest looked up from reference TRBV7-9 and TRBJ2-5, is DTGVSQNPRHKITKRGQNVTFRCDPISEHNRLYWYRQTLGQGPEFLTYFQNEAQLEKSRLLSDRFSAERPKGSFSTLEIQRTEQGDSAMYLCASSLASLGETQYFGPGTRLLVL.

Concerning this clonotype itself: The conserved final phenylalanine or tryptophan is absent from the CDR3, which likely points to a read error. The V call is TRBV4-1, the J call TRBJ1-4; the D gene is possibly TRBD1 (5 bases). This CDR3 has 16 amino acids. Trimming stripped 5 bases from V and 0 bases from J, with 13 bases between. CDR1 and CDR2 from the germline V gene are MGHRA and YSYEKL. CDR3 sequence (DNA): TGCGCCAGCAGCGAAAAAGACAGCGCAACTAATGAAAAACTGTTTATT. Translating it yields CASSEKDSATNEKLFI.

The V gene is TRBV5-1, the J gene TRBJ1-4; D possibly corresponds to TRBD1 (5 bases). Germline loops: CDR1 SGHRS, CDR2 YFSETQ. V lost 4 bases and J 5 bases, leaving 12 bases between the germline ends. This CDR3 has 14 residues. The CDR3 is CASSETSGNEKLFF. DNA for the CDR3: TGCGCCAGCAGCGAAACATCAGGGAATGAAAAACTGTTTTTT. The whole variable domain, remainder taken from reference TRBV5-1 and TRBJ1-4, is KAGVTQTPRYLIKTRGQQVTLSCSPISGHRSVSWYQQTPGQGLQFLFEYFSETQRNKGNFPGRFSGRQFSNSRSEMNVSTLELGDSALYLCASSETSGNEKLFFGSGTQLSVL.

This clonotype showed up just a few times. A read error may be the cause here, since a much bigger clone is one base away. This chain connects TRBV28 to TRBJ1-2; D not resolved. CDR1 is MDHEN, CDR2 SYDVKM, per germline. The CDR3 runs to 15 residues. The DNA of the CDR3 is TGTGCCAGCAGTTTGGGAGGAGTTTTTAACTATGGCTACGCCTTC. Its protein product is CASSLGGVFNYGYAF.

This clonotype was recorded at least ten times. This chain links TRBV27 with TRBJ1-2, with no clear D. The ends were cut back, 3 bases at V and 3 bases at J, with 14 bases in the middle. The CDR3 is made up of 15 amino acids. Germline loops: CDR1 MNHEY, CDR2 SMNVEV (reference sequence). CDR3 sequence reads: CASSLSSAGDYGYTF. For the CDR3, the DNA is TGTGCCAGCAGTTTGTCCTCCGCGGGCGACTATGGCTACACCTTC.

This clonotype was observed at least ten times. The rearrangement links TRBV14 to TRBJ2-7, with no clear D. CDR3 length: 15 residues. Germline V gives CDR1 SGHDN, CDR2 FVKESK. Trimming shortened V by 2 bases and J by 3 bases, and 14 bases separated the two germline ends. In nucleotides, the CDR3 is TGTGCCAGCAGCCAAAGGCACACGGAATACTACGAGCAGTACTTC. Protein sequence: CASSQRHTEYYEQYF.

This clonotype has at least ten counts. The V and J genes are TRBV7-8 and TRBJ1-2; the D is unclear. Between the trimmed V and J ends, which lost 5 bases and 4 bases, there was a span of 11 bases. The CDR3 is made up of 13 amino acids. CDR1 and CDR2 from the germline V gene are SGHVS and FQNEAQ. CDR3 nucleotides: TGTGCCAGCAGCCCCCCCTTCGCCTATGGCTACACCTTC. Its protein product is CASSPPFAYGYTF.

This clonotype was seen a handful of times. The chain employs TRBV19 and TRBJ1-5; no definite D call. Looked up from germline, CDR1 is LNHDA and CDR2 is SQIVND (reference sequence). V was trimmed by 1 base and J by 4 bases, leaving 11 bases between them. The CDR3 sequence is 15 residues long. CDR3 DNA: TGTGCCAGTAGTATAGTTGCCCAGCCTAATCAGCCCCAGCATTTT. Its protein product is CASSIVAQPNQPQHF.

This clonotype came up many times. The chain couples TRBV28 to TRBJ2-1, with D possibly matching TRBD2 (6 bases). The CDR3 contains 13 residues. CDR1 is MDHEN, CDR2 SYDVKM, per germline. V gave up 8 bases and J gave up 8 bases, with 16 bases separating them. DNA of the CDR3: TGTGCCAGCGCCCGAAGAACGGGAGATGAGCAGTTCTTC. It yields the protein CASARRTGDEQFF.

In this sample, this clonotype turned up a few times. The chain carries TRBV2 and TRBJ2-7; TRBD1 matches at 7 bases. In germline, CDR1 is SNHLY, CDR2 FYNNEI. The CDR3 has 14 amino acids. The V segment lost 8 bases and the J segment 0 bases; nucleotides outside the gene matches: 7. The CDR3 coding sequence is TGTGCCAGCGGGGACAGTTGGGGCTCCTACGAGCAGTACTTC. As protein: CASGDSWGSYEQYF.

The chain links TRBV19 to TRBJ2-7, with D possibly being TRBD1 or TRBD2 (5 bases each). Germline CDR1 is LNHDA and CDR2 is SQIVND (reference sequence). The V gene lost 4 bases and the J gene lost 0 bases, with 13 bases spanning the gap. The CDR3 is made up of 15 amino acids. CDR3 region: CASSTGTQSSYEQYF. The CDR3 region has the DNA TGTGCCAGTAGTACCGGGACCCAGAGCTCCTACGAGCAGTACTTC.